This T cell receptor (beta chain) was recovered during a study of blood T cells in healthy people across ages. It was with a sample-barcoded 5' primer and a J-beta primer mix that a second PCR of roughly 6 to 11 cycles was run. TCRdb re-analysed the 5' RACE reads in MiXCR, keeping a single row per CDR3 protein. The data contain 550,000 to 750,000 distinct CDR3 sequences, 20% to 25% of them seen just once; the ten biggest clones take up about 3.6%. V lost 6 bases to trimming and J lost 2 bases, with 13 bases between them. This CDR3 contains 15 residues. CDR1 is SGHAT and CDR2 is FQNNGV in the germline V gene. Regarding the study as a whole: A roughly linear fall in TCR beta diversity per million T cells was seen with increasing age. Investigators viewed diversity estimates from one million T cells as underestimates, the study reported.

A word on this clonotype: Its antigen is as yet unknown.

The sample consisted of blood. The chain is built from TRBV11-2 and TRBJ2-2, with TRBD2 as a possible D gene (7 bases). This receptor was identified in a man between 65 and 85 years old in good health. The CDR3, as DNA: TGTGCCAGCAGTCAAAGCGGGACAAACACCGGGGAGCTGTTTTTT. This translates into CASSQSGTNTGELFF.